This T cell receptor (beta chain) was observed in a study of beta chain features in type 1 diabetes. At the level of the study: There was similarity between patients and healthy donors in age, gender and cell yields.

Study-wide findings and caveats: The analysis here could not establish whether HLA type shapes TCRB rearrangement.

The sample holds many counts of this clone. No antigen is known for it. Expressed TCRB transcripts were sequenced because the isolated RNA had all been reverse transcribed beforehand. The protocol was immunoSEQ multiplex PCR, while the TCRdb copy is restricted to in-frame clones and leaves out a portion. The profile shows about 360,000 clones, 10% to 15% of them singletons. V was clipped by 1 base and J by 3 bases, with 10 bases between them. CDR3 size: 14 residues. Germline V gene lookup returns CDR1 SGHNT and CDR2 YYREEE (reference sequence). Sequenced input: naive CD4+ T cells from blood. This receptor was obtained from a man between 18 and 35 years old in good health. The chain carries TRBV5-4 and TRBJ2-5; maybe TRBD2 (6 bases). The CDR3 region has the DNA TGTGCCAGCAGCTTGACCGGGAGAGAAGAGACCCAGTACTTC. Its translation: CASSLTGREETQYF. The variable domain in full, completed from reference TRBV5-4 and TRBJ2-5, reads ETGVTQSPTHLIKTRGQQVTLRCSSQSGHNTVSWYQQALGQGPQFIFQYYREEENGRGNFPPRFSGLQFPNYSSELNVNALELDDSALYLCASSLTGREETQYFGPGTRLLVL.